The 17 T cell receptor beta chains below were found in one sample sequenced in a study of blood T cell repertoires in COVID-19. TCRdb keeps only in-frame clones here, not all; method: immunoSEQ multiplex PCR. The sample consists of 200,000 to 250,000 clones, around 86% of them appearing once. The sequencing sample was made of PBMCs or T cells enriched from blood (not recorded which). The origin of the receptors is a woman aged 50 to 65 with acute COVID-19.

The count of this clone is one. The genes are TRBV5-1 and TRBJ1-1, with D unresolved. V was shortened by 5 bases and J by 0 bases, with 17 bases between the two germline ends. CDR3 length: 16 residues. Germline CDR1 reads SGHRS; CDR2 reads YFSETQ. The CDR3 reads CASSDSRGIVNTEAFF. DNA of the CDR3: TGCGCCAGCAGTGACTCACGGGGAATTGTGAACACTGAAGCTTTCTTT.

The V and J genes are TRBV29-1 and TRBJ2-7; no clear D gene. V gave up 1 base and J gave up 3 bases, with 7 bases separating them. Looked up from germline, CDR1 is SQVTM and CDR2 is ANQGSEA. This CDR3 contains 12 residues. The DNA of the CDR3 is TGCAGCGTTGAAGGCCACTACTACGAGCAGTACTTC. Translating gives CSVEGHYYEQYF.

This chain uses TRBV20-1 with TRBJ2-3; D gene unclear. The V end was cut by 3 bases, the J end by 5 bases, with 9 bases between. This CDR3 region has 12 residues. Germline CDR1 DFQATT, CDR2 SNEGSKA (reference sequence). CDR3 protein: CSASMSGDTQYF. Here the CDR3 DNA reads TGCAGTGCTAGTATGTCAGGAGATACGCAGTATTTT.

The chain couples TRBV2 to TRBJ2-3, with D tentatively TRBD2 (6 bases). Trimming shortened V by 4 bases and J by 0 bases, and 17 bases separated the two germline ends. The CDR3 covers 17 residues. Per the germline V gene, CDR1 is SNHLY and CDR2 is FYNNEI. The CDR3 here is CASSVGGRRVSTDTQYF. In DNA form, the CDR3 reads TGTGCCAGCAGTGTGGGAGGTCGGAGAGTTAGCACAGATACGCAGTATTTT. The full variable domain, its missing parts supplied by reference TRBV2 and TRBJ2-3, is EPEVTQTPSHQVTQMGQEVILRCVPISNHLYFYWYRQILGQKVEFLVSFYNNEISEKSEIFDDQFSVERPDGSNFTLKIRSTKLEDSAMYFCASSVGGRRVSTDTQYFGPGTRLTVL.

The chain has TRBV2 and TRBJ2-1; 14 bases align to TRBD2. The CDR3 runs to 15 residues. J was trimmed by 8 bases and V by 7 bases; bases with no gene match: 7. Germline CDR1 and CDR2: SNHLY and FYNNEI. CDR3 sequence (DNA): TGTGCCAGCACCCCCGGGACTAGCGGGAGCGATGAGCAGTTCTTC. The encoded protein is CASTPGTSGSDEQFF. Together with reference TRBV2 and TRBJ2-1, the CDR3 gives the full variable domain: EPEVTQTPSHQVTQMGQEVILRCVPISNHLYFYWYRQILGQKVEFLVSFYNNEISEKSEIFDDQFSVERPDGSNFTLKIRSTKLEDSAMYFCASTPGTSGSDEQFFGPGTRLTVL.

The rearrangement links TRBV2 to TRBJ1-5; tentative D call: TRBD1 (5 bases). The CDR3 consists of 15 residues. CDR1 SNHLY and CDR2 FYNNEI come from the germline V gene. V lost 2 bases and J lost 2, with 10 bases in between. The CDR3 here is CASSESGIGNQPQHF. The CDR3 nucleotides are TGTGCCAGCAGTGAATCAGGGATCGGCAATCAGCCCCAGCATTTT.

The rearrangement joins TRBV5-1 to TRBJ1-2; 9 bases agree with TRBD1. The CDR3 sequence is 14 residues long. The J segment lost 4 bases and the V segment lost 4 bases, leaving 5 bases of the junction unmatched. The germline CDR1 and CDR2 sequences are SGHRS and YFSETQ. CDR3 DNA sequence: TGCGCCAGCAGCCCGGGACAGGGCATCTATGGCTACACCTTC. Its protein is CASSPGQGIYGYTF.

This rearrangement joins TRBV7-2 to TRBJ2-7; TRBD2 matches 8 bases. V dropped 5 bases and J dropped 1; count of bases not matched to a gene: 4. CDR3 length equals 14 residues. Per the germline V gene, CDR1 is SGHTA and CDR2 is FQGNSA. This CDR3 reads CASSVAGGSYEQYF. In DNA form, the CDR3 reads TGTGCCAGCAGCGTTGCGGGGGGTTCCTACGAGCAGTACTTC.

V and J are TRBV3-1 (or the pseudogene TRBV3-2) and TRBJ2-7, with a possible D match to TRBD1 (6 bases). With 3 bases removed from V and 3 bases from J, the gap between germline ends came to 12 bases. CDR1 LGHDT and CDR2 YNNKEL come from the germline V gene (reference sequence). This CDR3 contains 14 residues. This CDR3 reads CASSHALQGYEQYF. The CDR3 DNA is TGTGCCAGCAGCCACGCCTTACAGGGCTACGAGCAGTACTTC.

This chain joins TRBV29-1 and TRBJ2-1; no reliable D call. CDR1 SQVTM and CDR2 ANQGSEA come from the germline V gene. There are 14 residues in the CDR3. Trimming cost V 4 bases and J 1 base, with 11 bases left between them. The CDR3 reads CSVARSLSYNEQFF. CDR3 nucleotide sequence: TGCAGCGTTGCCCGGAGTTTATCCTACAATGAGCAGTTCTTC.

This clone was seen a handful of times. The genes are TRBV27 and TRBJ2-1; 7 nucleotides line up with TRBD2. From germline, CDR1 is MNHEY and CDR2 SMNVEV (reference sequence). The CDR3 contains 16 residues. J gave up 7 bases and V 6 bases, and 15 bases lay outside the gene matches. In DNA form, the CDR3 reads TGTGCCAGCAGCCCCCGGGGGGTGTCTCGGGAGAATGAGCAGTTCTTC. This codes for CASSPRGVSRENEQFF.

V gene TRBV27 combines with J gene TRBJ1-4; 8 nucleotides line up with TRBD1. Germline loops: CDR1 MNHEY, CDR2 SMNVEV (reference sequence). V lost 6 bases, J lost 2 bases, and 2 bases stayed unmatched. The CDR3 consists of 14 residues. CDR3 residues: CASRTGGTNEKLFF. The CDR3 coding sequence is TGTGCCAGCAGAACAGGGGGTACTAATGAAAAACTGTTTTTT.

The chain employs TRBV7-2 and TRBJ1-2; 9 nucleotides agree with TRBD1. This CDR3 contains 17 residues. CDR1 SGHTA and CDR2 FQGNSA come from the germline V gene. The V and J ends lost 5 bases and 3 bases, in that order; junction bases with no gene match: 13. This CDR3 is CASSQTLRDRGYYGYTF. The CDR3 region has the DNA TGTGCCAGCAGCCAAACCCTTCGCGACAGGGGGTACTATGGCTACACCTTC. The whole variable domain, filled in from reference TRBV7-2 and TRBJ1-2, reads GAGVSQSPSNKVTEKGKDVELRCDPISGHTALYWYRQSLGQGLEFLIYFQGNSAPDKSGLPSDRFSAERTGGSVSTLTIQRTQQEDSAVYLCASSQTLRDRGYYGYTFGSGTRLTVV.

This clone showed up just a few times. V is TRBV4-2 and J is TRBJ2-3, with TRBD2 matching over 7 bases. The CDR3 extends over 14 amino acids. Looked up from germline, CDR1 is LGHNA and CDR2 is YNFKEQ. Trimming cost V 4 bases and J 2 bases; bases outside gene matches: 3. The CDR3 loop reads CASSLSGATDTQYF. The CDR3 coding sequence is TGTGCCAGCAGCCTGAGCGGGGCCACAGATACGCAGTATTTT.

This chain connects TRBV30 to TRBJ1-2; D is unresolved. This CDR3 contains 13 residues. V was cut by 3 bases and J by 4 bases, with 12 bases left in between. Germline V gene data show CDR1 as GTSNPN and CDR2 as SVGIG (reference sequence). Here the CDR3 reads CAWREPPGYGYTF. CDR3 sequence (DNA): TGTGCCTGGAGGGAGCCCCCTGGCTATGGCTACACCTTC.

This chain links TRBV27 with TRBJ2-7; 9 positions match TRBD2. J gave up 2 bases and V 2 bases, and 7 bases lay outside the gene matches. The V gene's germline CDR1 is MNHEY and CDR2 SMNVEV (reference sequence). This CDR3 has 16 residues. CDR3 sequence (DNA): TGTGCCAGCAGTTTACTAAATAGCGGGGGCCCCTACGAGCAGTACTTC. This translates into CASSLLNSGGPYEQYF.

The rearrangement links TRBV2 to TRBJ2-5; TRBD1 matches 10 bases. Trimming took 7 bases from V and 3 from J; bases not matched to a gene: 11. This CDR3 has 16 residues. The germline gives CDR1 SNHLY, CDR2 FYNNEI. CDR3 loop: CASTWQGQGTKETQYF. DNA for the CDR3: TGTGCCAGCACTTGGCAGGGACAGGGGACGAAAGAGACCCAGTACTTC.